The rows below give T cell receptor beta chains drawn from one sample of a study of cytomegalovirus exposure and HLA in healthy donors. Using immunoSEQ multiplex PCR, the repertoire was profiled, and TCRdb retains in-frame clones only, with some absent. This table holds 65,000 to 85,000 clones, 65% to 85% found once. The sample comprised PBMCs. Receptors originate from a woman aged 50 to 60 in good health and CMV-seronegative. CDR3s include the opening cysteine and the closing phenylalanine or tryptophan. D genes are given only for firm matches. Rows may omit the clone size; those that give it use once, few, many or a size class.

TRBJ2-7,once,NA,TRBV19,TGTGCCAGTGCCCGTGACAGTTCCTACGAGCAGTACTTC,CASARDSSYEQYF
TRBJ2-7,once,NA,TRBV2,TGTGCCAGCAGTGATCCCGGACAGTTATCCTACGAGCAGTACTTC,CASSDPGQLSYEQYF
TRBJ2-2,NA,NA,TRBV27,TGTGCCAGCCTACGGGCGGGGAGGGGGATCCCGAACACCGGGGAGCTGTTTTTT,CASLRAGRGIPNTGELFF
TRBJ2-3,NA,NA,TRBV7-9,TGTGCCAGCAGCTTAGGGGGACTCACAGATACGCAGTATTTT,CASSLGGLTDTQYF
TRBJ1-1,once,TRBD1,TRBV27,TGTGCCAGCAGTTACAGGGGGTACACTGAAGCTTTCTTT,CASSYRGYTEAFF
TRBJ2-1,NA,TRBD2,TRBV7-2,TGTGCCAGCACCCCCACTAGCGGGTACTACAATGAGCAGTTCTTC,CASTPTSGYYNEQFF
TRBJ2-2,NA,NA,TRBV2,TGTGCCAGCAGTGGGGCAGGGCGAAACACCGGGGAGCTGTTTTTT,CASSGAGRNTGELFF
TRBJ2-7,NA,NA,TRBV9,TGTGCCAGCAGCGTAGACCCTTTGACACCTTCCTACGAGCAGTACTTC,CASSVDPLTPSYEQYF
TRBJ2-5,NA,NA,TRBV18,TGTGCCAGCTCACCACCGAAGGGAGGGGGTTTAGCCCAGTACTTC,CASSPPKGGGLAQYF
TRBJ2-7,NA,TRBD1,TRBV6-9,TGTGCCAGCAGGGGGACAGGGGGGTTCTACGAGCAGTACTTC,CASRGTGGFYEQYF
TRBJ2-3,NA,TRBD2,TRBV28,TGTGCCAGCAGTCTACTCATTCCGGGACTAGCGGGAGATCGAACAGATACGCAGTATTTT,CASSLLIPGLAGDRTDTQYF
TRBJ2-7,NA,NA,TRBV7-8,TGTGCCAGCAGCCAACCCGGGGAACGAGCATACGAGCAGTACTTC,CASSQPGERAYEQYF
TRBJ2-7,NA,NA,TRBV7-2,TGTGCCAGCAGCCTCTCCTACGAGCAGTACTTC,CASSLSYEQYF
TRBJ2-3,NA,TRBD2,TRBV19,TGTGCCAGTAGTATAGGGGCGGGAGACACAGATACGCAGTATTTT,CASSIGAGDTDTQYF
TRBJ1-2,NA,NA,TRBV2,TGTGCCAGCAGTGAGCCGACAGGCCTCACGGCTAACTATGGCTACACCTTC,CASSEPTGLTANYGYTF
TRBJ1-2,NA,TRBD1,TRBV9,TGTGCCAGCACCCCGAAGGACAGGGTGGAGTATGGCTACACCTTC,CASTPKDRVEYGYTF
TRBJ1-1,few,NA,TRBV5-1,TGCGCCAGCAGCTTGATACAGATGAACACTGAAGCTTTCTTT,CASSLIQMNTEAFF
TRBJ1-2,NA,NA,TRBV2,TGTGCCAGCAGTGATTCACTGTGGGGCTACACCTTC,CASSDSLWGYTF
TRBJ1-3,NA,NA,TRBV7-9,TGTGCCAGCAGCTCACAGGCAAGCTCTGGAAACACCATATATTTT,CASSSQASSGNTIYF
TRBJ2-7,NA,NA,TRBV9,TGTGCCAGCACCCCCGACGACGGGAGCTCCTACGAGCAGTACTTC,CASTPDDGSSYEQYF
TRBJ1-2,few,TRBD1,TRBV4-2,TGTGCCAGCAGCCGCTCTACGGGACAGAACTATGGCTACACCTTC,CASSRSTGQNYGYTF
TRBJ2-5,few,TRBD2,TRBV30,TGTGCCTGGAGTATGAAGTTAGCGGGTACTCAAGAGACCCAGTACTTC,CAWSMKLAGTQETQYF
TRBJ2-5,NA,TRBD1,TRBV7-6,TGTGCCAGCAGCCCCGGGACAGGGACACAAGAGACCCAGTACTTC,CASSPGTGTQETQYF
TRBJ2-4,NA,NA,TRBV4-2,TGTGCCAGCAGCCAAGAGGGTCAGAGGCAGGGCATTCAGTACTTC,CASSQEGQRQGIQYF
TRBJ2-5,NA,NA,TRBV25-1,TGTGCCAGCAGCCTCGCTAGTACAGAGACCCAGTACTTC,CASSLASTETQYF
TRBJ1-4,NA,NA,TRBV6-5,TGTGCCAGCAGTTACGCTTGGGCAGTTAATGAAAAACTGTTTTTT,CASSYAWAVNEKLFF